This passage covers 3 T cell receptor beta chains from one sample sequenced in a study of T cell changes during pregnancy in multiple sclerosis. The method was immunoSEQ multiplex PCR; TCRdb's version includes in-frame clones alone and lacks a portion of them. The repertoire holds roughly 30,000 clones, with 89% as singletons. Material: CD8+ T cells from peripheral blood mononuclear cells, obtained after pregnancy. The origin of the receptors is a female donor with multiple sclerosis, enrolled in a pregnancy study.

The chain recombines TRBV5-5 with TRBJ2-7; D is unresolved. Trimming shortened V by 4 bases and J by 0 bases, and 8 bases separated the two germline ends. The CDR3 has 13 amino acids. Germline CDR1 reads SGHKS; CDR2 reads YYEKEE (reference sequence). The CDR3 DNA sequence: TGTGCCAGCAGCCCCGTGAGCTCCTACGAGCAGTACTTC. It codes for CASSPVSSYEQYF.

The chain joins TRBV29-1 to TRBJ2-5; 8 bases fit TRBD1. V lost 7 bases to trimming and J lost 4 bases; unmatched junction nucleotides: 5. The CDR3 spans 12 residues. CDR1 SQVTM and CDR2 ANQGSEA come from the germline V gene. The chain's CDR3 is CSGTGNRETQYF. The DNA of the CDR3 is TGCAGCGGGACAGGGAATAGAGAGACCCAGTACTTC.

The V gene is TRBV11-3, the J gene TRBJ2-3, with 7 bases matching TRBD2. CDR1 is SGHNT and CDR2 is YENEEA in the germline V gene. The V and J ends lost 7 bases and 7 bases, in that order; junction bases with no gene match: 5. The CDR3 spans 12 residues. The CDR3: CASTQRGYTQYF. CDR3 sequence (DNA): TGTGCCAGCACCCAGCGGGGTTATACGCAGTATTTT.